This is a list of T cell receptor beta chains from one sample in a study of STAT3 mutations in large granular lymphocyte leukemia. TCRdb's copy holds only in-frame clones and misses some; the assay was immunoSEQ multiplex PCR. The sample carries roughly 38,000 clones, about 88% recorded once. The sequencing sample was made of PBMCs. These receptors all stem from a human donor with T large granular lymphocyte leukemia. Some clones in this sample may be carry-over from other donors' samples. Each CDR3 is given with its conserved first and last residue. D genes are given only for firm matches. Size values are once, few and many counts, or a class for expanded clones, and some rows have none.

V: TRBV4-2
size: -
length: 15
J: TRBJ2-3
D: -
DNA: TGTGCCAGCAGCCAAAGTTTGGGGGTCACAGATACGCAGTATTTT
CDR3: CASSQSLGVTDTQYF

V: TRBV18
size: -
length: 14
J: TRBJ2-7
D: -
DNA: TGTGCCAGCTCACCACCCCGCAACAGGGACGAGCAGTACTTC
CDR3: CASSPPRNRDEQYF

V: TRBV5-5
size: -
length: 14
J: TRBJ1-1
D: -
DNA: TGTGCCAGCAGCTTAAGAGGAGGGAAGACTGAAGCTTTCTTT
CDR3: CASSLRGGKTEAFF

V: TRBV18
size: -
length: 14
J: TRBJ1-1
D: TRBD1
DNA: TGTGCCAGCTCGCCTGACAGGGTACGGACTGAAGCTTTCTTT
CDR3: CASSPDRVRTEAFF

V: TRBV28
size: -
length: 14
J: TRBJ1-2
D: -
DNA: TGTGCCAGCAGTTTAGGGGGTTCTAACTATGGCTACACCTTC
CDR3: CASSLGGSNYGYTF

V: TRBV2
size: -
length: 14
J: TRBJ2-2
D: -
DNA: TGTGCCAGCACGGTCCAAGGGGGCACCGGGGAGCTGTTTTTT
CDR3: CASTVQGGTGELFF

V: TRBV5-4
size: once
length: 15
J: TRBJ2-2
D: TRBD2
DNA: TGTGCCAGCAGCTTGTGGGGGGGTAACACCGGGGAGCTGTTTTTT
CDR3: CASSLWGGNTGELFF

V: TRBV6-1
size: -
length: 13
J: TRBJ1-2
D: -
DNA: TGTGCCAGCATCGAGGACACCGGGAGGGGCTACACCTTC
CDR3: CASIEDTGRGYTF

V: TRBV2
size: -
length: 15
J: TRBJ1-5
D: TRBD1
DNA: TGTGCCAGCAGCTCGACAGGGGGCAGGGATCAGCCCCAGCATTTT
CDR3: CASSSTGGRDQPQHF

V: TRBV19
size: few
length: 13
J: TRBJ2-5
D: -
DNA: TGTGCCAGTAGTATCTTCATTCAAGAGACCCAGTACTTC
CDR3: CASSIFIQETQYF

V: TRBV4-1
size: -
length: 15
J: TRBJ2-7
D: -
DNA: TGCGCCAGCAGCCTAGAAGGACGGACCTTTGACGAGCAGTACTTC
CDR3: CASSLEGRTFDEQYF

V: TRBV15
size: -
length: 15
J: TRBJ1-2
D: TRBD1
DNA: TGTGCCACCAGCAGGAAGGGACAGACCTTCGATGGCTACACCTTC
CDR3: CATSRKGQTFDGYTF

V: TRBV28
size: -
length: 14
J: TRBJ1-6
D: -
DNA: TGTGCCAGCAGTCCCGGGGACCTAACTTCACCCCTCCACTTT
CDR3: CASSPGDLTSPLHF

V: TRBV30
size: -
length: 15
J: TRBJ2-7
D: TRBD1
DNA: TGTGCCTGGAGCCAAGGGACAGTCTGGTCCTACGAGCAGTACTTC
CDR3: CAWSQGTVWSYEQYF

V: TRBV6-5
size: -
length: 15
J: TRBJ2-5
D: -
DNA: TGTGCCAGCAGTCCCATTGGCCTAACCCAAGAGACCCAGTACTTC
CDR3: CASSPIGLTQETQYF

V: TRBV11-3
size: -
length: 15
J: TRBJ2-5
D: TRBD1
DNA: TGTGCCAGCAGCTTAGGGGACAGGGAGTACGAGACCCAGTACTTC
CDR3: CASSLGDREYETQYF